A single sample is the source of the 21 T cell receptor beta chains below, sequenced in a study of CD8 T cells in ankylosing spondylitis. Using its own MiXCR run on the 5' RACE reads, TCRdb lists one record per CDR3 protein. Of some 95,000 distinct CDR3 sequences in the sample, about 8.1% are singletons; the top ten hold about 4.6%. What was sequenced was blood, either unsorted or a sorted T cell fraction (not recorded which). Source of these receptors: a male donor with ankylosing spondylitis or in good health (not recorded which).

This clonotype has a count of ten or more. This sequence joins TRBV4-2 and TRBJ1-1, with D hard to call. Trimming stripped 4 bases from V and 8 bases from J, with 11 bases between. The CDR3 covers 12 residues. CDR1 and CDR2 from the germline V gene are LGHNA and YNFKEQ. The CDR3 loop is CASSPGRTEAFF. In DNA, the CDR3 is TGTGCCAGCAGCCCTGGACGTACGGAAGCTTTCTTT.

This clonotype appeared many times. The rearrangement joins TRBV10-3 to TRBJ2-5, with 8 nucleotides matching TRBD1. The CDR3 is made up of 17 amino acids. With 2 bases clipped from V and 6 bases from J, the junction kept 14 bases outside the gene matches. The V gene's germline CDR1 is ENHRY and CDR2 SYGVKD. CDR3 residues: CAISETIKTGEEKTQYF. The CDR3 DNA is TGTGCCATCAGTGAGACAATAAAGACAGGGGAGGAAAAGACCCAGTACTTC.

This clonotype showed up just once. This chain links TRBV29-1 with TRBJ2-1; 10 nucleotides line up with TRBD2. This CDR3 has 15 residues. The germline gives CDR1 SQVTM, CDR2 ANQGSEA. After removal of 4 bases from V and 5 bases from J, the junction contained 8 bases not matched to a gene. The CDR3 region is CSVARGSGGDNEQFF. DNA for the CDR3: TGCAGCGTTGCCCGGGGGAGCGGGGGGGACAATGAGCAGTTCTTC.

Ten or more counts support this clonotype. The chain employs TRBV20-1 and TRBJ2-1, with 9 nucleotides matching TRBD2. Per germline, CDR1 DFQATT and CDR2 SNEGSKA (reference sequence). The V segment lost 5 bases and the J segment 4 bases; nucleotides outside the gene matches: 12. The CDR3 totals 16 residues. The CDR3 nucleotides are TGCAGTGCTGGGGCGGGGGGGCCCGAAATATACAATGAGCAGTTCTTC. This gives the protein CSAGAGGPEIYNEQFF.

The genes are TRBV3-1 and TRBJ1-1, with D perhaps TRBD1 (5 bases). CDR3 length: 13 amino acids. V was clipped by 1 base and J by 4 bases, with 7 bases between them. Germline V lookup: CDR1 LGHDT, CDR2 YNNKEL (reference sequence). In nucleotides, the CDR3 is TGTGCCAGCAGCCAAGCCAGGGCCACTGAAGCTTTCTTT. Amino acids: CASSQARATEAFF.

This clonotype occurred many times. This chain connects TRBV28 to TRBJ1-5, with D perhaps TRBD1 (6 bases). The V gene lost 5 bases and the J gene lost 4 bases, with 12 bases spanning the gap. Germline CDR1 reads MDHEN; CDR2 reads SYDVKM. The CDR3 totals 14 residues. Written as DNA, the CDR3 is TGTGCCAGCAGTGTTACAGGGCCGAATCAGCCCCAGCATTTT. The encoded protein is CASSVTGPNQPQHF. Filled out from reference TRBV28 and TRBJ1-5, the complete variable domain reads DVKVTQSSRYLVKRTGEKVFLECVQDMDHENMFWYRQDPGLGLRLIYFSYDVKMKEKGDIPEGYSVSREKKERFSLILESASTNQTSMYLCASSVTGPNQPQHFGDGTRLSIL.

This clonotype has ten or more counts. V is TRBV5-1 and J is TRBJ1-4, with unresolved D. Trimming pared 4 bases from V and 8 bases from J, leaving 15 bases between. This CDR3 comprises 14 residues. CDR1 SGHRS and CDR2 YFSETQ come from the germline V gene. Here the CDR3 DNA reads TGCGCCAGCAGCCCGGACGTCGCATGGGAAAAACTGTTTTTT. This codes for CASSPDVAWEKLFF.

J is TRBJ1-3 and V is TRBV5-1; 7 bases match TRBD1. The CDR3 contains 14 residues. V lost 3 bases and J lost 3; bases outside the gene matches: 3. In germline, CDR1 is SGHRS, CDR2 YFSETQ. CDR3 DNA sequence: TGCGCCAGCAGCTCAACAGGGGTTGGAAACACCATATATTTT. Translated, it gives CASSSTGVGNTIYF.

Many counts were recorded for this clonotype. The CDR3 nucleotides are TGTGCCAGCTCGAGCGTTACCTACAATGAGCAGTTCTTC. Residues: CASSSVTYNEQFF. The chain recombines TRBV12-3 or TRBV12-4 with TRBJ2-1; no clear D. The CDR3 is made up of 13 amino acids. Deletions cut 8 bases from V and 2 bases from J, with 10 bases between.

This clonotype was picked up one time. Being one base from a much bigger clone, this may be a read error. The V call is TRBV12-3 or TRBV12-4, the J call TRBJ2-7; 11 bases are shared with TRBD1. This CDR3 has 19 residues. The CDR3 loop is CTSSFRLDRGHSLPYEQYF. The CDR3 coding sequence is TGTACCAGCAGTTTTAGGCTGGACAGGGGGCACTCTCTTCCATACGAGCAGTACTTC.

The CDR3 sequence: CASSLVHLGDSSTGELFF. The CDR3 nucleotides read TGTGCCAGCAGTTTAGTACATCTCGGTGACTCATCCACCGGGGAGCTGTTTTTT. The rearrangement uses TRBV12-3 or TRBV12-4 and TRBJ2-2; D is unresolved. The ends were cut back, 1 base at V and 4 bases at J, with 19 bases in the middle. The CDR3 has 18 amino acids.

J is TRBJ2-7 and V is TRBV18, with a weak D call TRBD2 (5 bases). Germline V gene lookup returns CDR1 KGHSH and CDR2 LQKENI. This CDR3 comprises 15 residues. V lost 0 bases and J lost 2, with 11 bases in between. In DNA form, the CDR3 reads TGTGCCAGCTCACCACCGATTCGGGGAACCTACGAGCAGTACTTC. Translating gives CASSPPIRGTYEQYF.

Many counts were recorded for this clonotype. The gene calls are TRBV9 and TRBJ1-3; no clear D gene. CDR3 size: 15 residues. Trimming took off 0 bases at V and 2 bases at J, with 9 bases between the two ends. Looked up from germline, CDR1 is SGDLS and CDR2 is YYNGEE. DNA of the CDR3: TGTGCCAGCAGCGTAGTCGGGGATCCTGGAAACACCATATATTTT. The encoded protein is CASSVVGDPGNTIYF.

This clonotype has ten or more counts. The chain links TRBV28 to TRBJ2-7, with D tentatively TRBD1 (5 bases). The CDR3 has 14 amino acids. Trimming removed 3 bases from V and 2 bases from J, with 11 bases in between. Germline CDR1 reads MDHEN; CDR2 reads SYDVKM. The CDR3 protein is CASSFPGLTYEQYF. DNA for the CDR3: TGTGCCAGCAGTTTCCCAGGGTTGACCTACGAGCAGTACTTC.

On this clonotype itself: This may stem from a read error, because a much larger clone lies one nucleotide away. The chain has TRBV5-1 and TRBJ1-1, with no clear D. The CDR3 totals 14 residues. V was clipped by 2 bases and J by 0 bases, with 8 bases between them. Germline V lookup: CDR1 SGHRS, CDR2 YFSETQ. CDR3 sequence: CASSFSTLNTEAFF. The CDR3 nucleotides are TGCGCCAGCAGCTTCAGTACTTTGAACACTGAAGCTTTCTTT.

This clonotype was seen many times. J is TRBJ2-7 and V is TRBV4-1; TRBD1 matches 8 bases. Germline CDR1 and CDR2: MGHRA and YSYEKL. This CDR3 is built from 15 residues. Trimming removed 1 base from V and 5 bases from J; junction bases left unmatched: 7. The CDR3 spells CASSQGWTGSDEQYF. The CDR3 region has the DNA TGCGCCAGCAGCCAAGGTTGGACAGGGTCGGACGAGCAGTACTTC.

This clonotype was counted ten times or more. This chain connects TRBV19 to TRBJ1-5; maybe TRBD1 (6 bases). Germline assignment: CDR1 LNHDA and CDR2 SQIVND (reference sequence). The V and J ends lost 3 bases and 7 bases respectively, with 16 bases between them. The CDR3 extends over 15 amino acids. The CDR3 nucleotides are TGTGCCAGTAGTATGACCCCGGCAGGGGCCCAGCCCCAGCATTTT. This translates into CASSMTPAGAQPQHF.

In its sample, this clonotype was seen many times. The chain recombines TRBV27 with TRBJ2-3, with D perhaps TRBD1 or TRBD2 (6 bases each). The CDR3 loop spans 15 amino acids. V lost 6 bases and J 6 bases, leaving 19 bases between the germline ends. Germline-derived CDR1 and CDR2 are MNHEY and SMNVEV (reference sequence). In nucleotides, the CDR3 is TGTGCCAGCAGGCTAGGGGGGCGAGAGGGCGATACGCAGTATTTT. Protein product: CASRLGGREGDTQYF.

This clonotype showed up just a few times. V usage is TRBV4-1 and J usage is TRBJ2-7, with TRBD2 matching over 10 bases. The CDR3 runs to 16 residues. The germline CDR1 and CDR2 sequences are MGHRA and YSYEKL. V lost 2 bases to trimming and J lost 7 bases; unmatched junction nucleotides: 11. The CDR3 coding sequence is TGCGCCAGCAGCCAACCCCTTGGACAGCGGGGGGGAGAGCAGTACTTC. Protein product: CASSQPLGQRGGEQYF.

This clonotype was detected ten times or more. The chain couples TRBV20-1 to TRBJ2-3; possibly TRBD2 for D (6 bases). This CDR3 comprises 18 residues. CDR1 DFQATT and CDR2 SNEGSKA come from the germline V gene (reference sequence). V was pared by 5 bases and J by 0 bases, with 24 bases between. CDR3 bases: TGCAGTGCTCTTCCGCCAACCATCAGGGACTCTAGCACAGATACGCAGTATTTT. Amino acids: CSALPPTIRDSSTDTQYF.

This clonotype was recorded many times. J is TRBJ2-3 and V is TRBV7-8; maybe TRBD1 (6 bases). This CDR3 has 17 amino acids. Germline CDR1 SGHVS, CDR2 FQNEAQ. Trimming shortened V by 5 bases and J by 0 bases, and 18 bases separated the two germline ends. CDR3 residues: CASSPPPWTASTDTQYF. The CDR3 DNA follows: TGTGCCAGCAGCCCCCCCCCGTGGACAGCTAGCACAGATACGCAGTATTTT.